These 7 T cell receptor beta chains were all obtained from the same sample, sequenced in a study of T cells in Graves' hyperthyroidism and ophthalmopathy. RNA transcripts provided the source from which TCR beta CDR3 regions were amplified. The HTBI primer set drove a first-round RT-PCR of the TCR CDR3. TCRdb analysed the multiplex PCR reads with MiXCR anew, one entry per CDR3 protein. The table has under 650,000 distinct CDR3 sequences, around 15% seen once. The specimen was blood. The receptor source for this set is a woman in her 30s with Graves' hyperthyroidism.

The CDR3 DNA follows: TGCAGTGCTCCCAGCCTCAGCGGGAGGGCCTTCCCAGATACGCAGTATTTT. As protein: CSAPSLSGRAFPDTQYF. The chain employs TRBV20-1 and TRBJ2-3, with 10 bases matching TRBD2. V dropped 5 bases and J dropped 4; count of bases not matched to a gene: 15. Germline CDR1 and CDR2: DFQATT and SNEGSKA (reference sequence). The CDR3 is made up of 17 amino acids.

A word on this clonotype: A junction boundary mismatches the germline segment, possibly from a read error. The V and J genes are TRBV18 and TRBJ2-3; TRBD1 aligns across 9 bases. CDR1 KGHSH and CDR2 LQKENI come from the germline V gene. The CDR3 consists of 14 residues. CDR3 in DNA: TGTGCCCGCTCACCGGGACAGGGAACAGATACGCAGTATTTT. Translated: CARSPGQGTDTQYF.

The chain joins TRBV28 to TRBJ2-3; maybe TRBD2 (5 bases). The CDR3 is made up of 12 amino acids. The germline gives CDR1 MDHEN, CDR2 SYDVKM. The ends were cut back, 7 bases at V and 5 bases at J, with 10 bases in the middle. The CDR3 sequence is CASNSGLDTQYF. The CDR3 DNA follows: TGTGCCAGCAATTCCGGACTAGATACGCAGTATTTT.

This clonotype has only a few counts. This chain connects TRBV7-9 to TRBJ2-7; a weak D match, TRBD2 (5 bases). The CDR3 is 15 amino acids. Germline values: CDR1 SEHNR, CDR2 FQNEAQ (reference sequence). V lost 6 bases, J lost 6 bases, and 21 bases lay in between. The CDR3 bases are TGTGCCAGCAGAGGAGGCCCGGACCTAGAGGGCGAGCAGTACTTC. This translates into CASRGGPDLEGEQYF.

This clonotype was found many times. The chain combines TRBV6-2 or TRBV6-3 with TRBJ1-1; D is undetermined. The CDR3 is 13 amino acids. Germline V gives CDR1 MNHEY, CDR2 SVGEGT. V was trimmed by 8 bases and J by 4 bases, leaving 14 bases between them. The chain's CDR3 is CASRLEWGTEAFF. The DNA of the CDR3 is TGTGCCAGCCGGCTCGAGTGGGGCACTGAAGCTTTCTTT.

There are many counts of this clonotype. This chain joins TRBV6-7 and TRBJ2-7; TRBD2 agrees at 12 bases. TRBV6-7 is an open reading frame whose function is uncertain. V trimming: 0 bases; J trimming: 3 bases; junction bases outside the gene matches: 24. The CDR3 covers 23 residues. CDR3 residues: CASSYSLPGDTPLTSGRIYEQYF. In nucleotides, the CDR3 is TGTGCCAGCAGTTACTCGCTTCCGGGGGATACCCCTCTCACTAGCGGGAGGATCTACGAGCAGTACTTC.

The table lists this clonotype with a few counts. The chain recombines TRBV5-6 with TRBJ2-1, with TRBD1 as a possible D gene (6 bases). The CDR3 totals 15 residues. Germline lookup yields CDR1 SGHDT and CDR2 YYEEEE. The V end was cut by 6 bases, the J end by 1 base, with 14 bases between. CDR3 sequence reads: CASNGGQPSYNEQFF. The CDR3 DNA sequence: TGTGCCAGCAATGGAGGACAGCCATCCTACAATGAGCAGTTCTTC.